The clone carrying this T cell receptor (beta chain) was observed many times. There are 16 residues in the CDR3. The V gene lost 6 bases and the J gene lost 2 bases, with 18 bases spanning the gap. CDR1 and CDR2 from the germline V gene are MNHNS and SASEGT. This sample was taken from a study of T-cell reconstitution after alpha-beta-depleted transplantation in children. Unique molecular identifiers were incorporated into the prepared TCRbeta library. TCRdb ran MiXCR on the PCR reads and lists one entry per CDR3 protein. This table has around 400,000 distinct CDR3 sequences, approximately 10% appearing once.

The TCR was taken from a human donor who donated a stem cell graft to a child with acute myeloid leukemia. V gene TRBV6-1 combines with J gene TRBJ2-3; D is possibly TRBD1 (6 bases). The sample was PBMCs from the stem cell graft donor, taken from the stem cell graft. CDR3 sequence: CASRDPTDSYTDTQYF. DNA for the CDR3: TGTGCCAGCAGAGACCCTACGGACAGCTACACAGATACGCAGTATTTT.